This T cell receptor beta chain was captured in a study of response to subunit inactivated influenza vaccine. MiXCR, run by TCRdb on the RT-PCR reads, gives a single entry per CDR3 protein. The sample yields approximately 520,000 distinct CDR3 sequences, around 25% seen once. Germline V CDR1 and CDR2: MDHEN, SYDVKM. This CDR3 spans 16 amino acids. V trimming: 6 bases; J trimming: 5 bases; junction bases outside the gene matches: 6. Overall study findings and caveats: With each seasonal influenza vaccination, the authors suggested, few new T cells are recruited.

In regard to this clonotype: The antigen is undetermined.

V is TRBV28 and J is TRBJ2-1; 14 bases match TRBD2. The TCR comes from a man in his fifties or sixties who received an inactivated influenza vaccine. The sample was CD4+ T cells sorted from PBMCs, taken approximately 5 days after vaccination. The CDR3 spells CASRKGLAGAHNEQFF. The CDR3 region has the DNA TGTGCCAGCAGAAAGGGACTAGCGGGAGCCCACAATGAGCAGTTCTTC.